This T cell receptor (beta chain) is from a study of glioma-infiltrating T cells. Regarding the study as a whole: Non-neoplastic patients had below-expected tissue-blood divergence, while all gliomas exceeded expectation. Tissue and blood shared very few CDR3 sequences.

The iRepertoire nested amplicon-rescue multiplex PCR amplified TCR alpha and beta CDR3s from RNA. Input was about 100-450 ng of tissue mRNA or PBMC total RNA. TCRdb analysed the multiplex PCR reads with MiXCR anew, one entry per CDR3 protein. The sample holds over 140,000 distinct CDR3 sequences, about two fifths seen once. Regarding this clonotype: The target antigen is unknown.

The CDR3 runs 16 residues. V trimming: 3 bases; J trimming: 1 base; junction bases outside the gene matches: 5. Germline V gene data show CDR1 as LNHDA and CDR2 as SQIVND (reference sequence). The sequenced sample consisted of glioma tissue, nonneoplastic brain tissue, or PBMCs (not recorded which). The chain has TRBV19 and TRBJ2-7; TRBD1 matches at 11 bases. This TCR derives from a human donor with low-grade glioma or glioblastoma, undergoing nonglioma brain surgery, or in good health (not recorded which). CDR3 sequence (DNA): TGTGCCAGTAGTATCGGACAGGGGGCTAGGTCCTACGAGCAGTACTTC. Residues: CASSIGQGARSYEQYF.